The rows below give T cell receptor beta chains drawn from one sample of a study of CD8 T cells in ankylosing spondylitis. TCRdb ran MiXCR on the 5' RACE reads and lists one entry per CDR3 protein. The table shows some 85,000 distinct CDR3 sequences, with just under 9% occurring only once. Sequenced: blood, either unsorted or a sorted T cell fraction (not recorded which). Every receptor here comes from a male donor with ankylosing spondylitis. Both conserved end residues are part of each CDR3. D genes are given only for firm matches. Only part of the rows carry a size: once, few, many, or a class if the clone is expanded.

d_call	cdr3_length	clone_size	j_call	v_call	cdr3_nt	cdr3_aa
.	13	.	TRBJ2-1	TRBV27	TGTGCCAGCAGTTTCCCCCCAGGGAATGAGCAGTTCTTC	CASSFPPGNEQFF
.	17	.	TRBJ2-2	TRBV3-1	TGTGCCTGCACCCAAGATCTAAGCGGGTGGAACACCGGGGAGCTGTTTTTT	CACTQDLSGWNTGELFF
TRBD1	19	few	TRBJ1-3	TRBV27	TGTGCCAGCAGCTCTTTAGGCGGACAGGGAAAATACTCTGGAAACACCATATATTTT	CASSSLGGQGKYSGNTIYF
TRBD2	17	.	TRBJ2-1	TRBV5-1	TGCGCCAGCAGCTTGGACTGGCGGGAGGGTGTAAACAATGAGCAGTTCTTC	CASSLDWREGVNNEQFF
TRBD2	15	.	TRBJ2-1	TRBV25-1	TGTGCCAGCACCCAGGGAGGGTTAGATTACAATGAGCAGTTCTTC	CASTQGGLDYNEQFF
.	14	many	TRBJ1-1	TRBV27	TGTGCCAGCAGTTTCCAACCCTCAGGGACTGAAGCTTTCTTT	CASSFQPSGTEAFF
TRBD1	16	.	TRBJ1-5	TRBV7-9	TGTGCCAGCAGCTCACAATCCGGGACAGTCGGTGAGCCCCAGCATTTT	CASSSQSGTVGEPQHF
.	15	many	TRBJ2-3	TRBV15	TGTGCCACCAGCAGAGACAGGGTGGTGACAGATACGCAGTATTTT	CATSRDRVVTDTQYF
.	13	.	TRBJ2-2	TRBV24-1	TGTGCCACCAGTGATGGAGGAGGGGGGGAGCTGTTTTTT	CATSDGGGGELFF
.	12	few	TRBJ2-1	TRBV21-1	TGTGCCAGCAGAAGGGGTTCCAATGAGCAGTTCTTC	CASRRGSNEQFF
.	15	few	TRBJ2-4	TRBV28	TGTGCCAGCAGCAATCGGGAACTAGCCAAAAACATTCAGTACTTC	CASSNRELAKNIQYF
.	15	few	TRBJ2-1	TRBV7-9	TGTGCCAGCAGTGGGGGCCACGTCCCCTACAATGAGCAGTTCTTC	CASSGGHVPYNEQFF
.	18	.	TRBJ2-6	TRBV5-6	TGTGCCAGCAGCTTGGGGCCCCCAACTTCGACTGGGGCCAACGTCCTGACTTTC	CASSLGPPTSTGANVLTF
.	13	many	TRBJ2-7	TRBV7-9	TGTGCCAGCAGCTCCAAGACCTTCTACGAGCAGTACTTC	CASSSKTFYEQYF
TRBD1	14	.	TRBJ1-1	TRBV7-8	TGTGCCAGCAGCTTTAACAGGGGGTCCACTGAAGCTTTCTTT	CASSFNRGSTEAFF
.	13	.	TRBJ2-7	TRBV20-1	TGCAGTGCTAGACTGCTGGGCTCCTACGAGCAGTACTTC	CSARLLGSYEQYF
.	14	few	TRBJ1-1	TRBV9	TGTGCCAGCAGCGTAGCTGGGGTGAACACTGAAGCTTTCTTT	CASSVAGVNTEAFF
TRBD1	17	few	TRBJ2-6	TRBV2	TGTGCCAGCAGATCGGGACAGGAGAACTCTGGGGCCAACGTCCTGACTTTC	CASRSGQENSGANVLTF
.	10	many	TRBJ1-1	TRBV12-3/TRBV12-4	TGTGCCAGCAGGGACACTGAAGCTTTCTTT	CASRDTEAFF
.	12	many	TRBJ2-2	TRBV10-1	TGCGCCAGCAGTGAGAACACCGGGGAGCTGTTTTTT	CASSENTGELFF
TRBD1	16	many	TRBJ1-2	TRBV9	TGTGCCAGCAGCGTGCCGGGACAGCCGCTCGACTATGGCTACACCTTC	CASSVPGQPLDYGYTF
.	12	few	TRBJ2-3	TRBV7-2	TGTGCCTCCGCGGAGCACACAGATACGCAGTATTTT	CASAEHTDTQYF
.	14	many	TRBJ2-1	TRBV20-1	TGCAGTGCTTCCGCCGGCTGGGAATACAATGAGCAGTTCTTC	CSASAGWEYNEQFF
.	15	many	TRBJ2-1	TRBV20-1	TGCAGTGCTTCAACCCGGGACTCCTACTACAATGAGCAGTTCTTC	CSASTRDSYYNEQFF
.	13	many	TRBJ2-3	TRBV7-9	TGTGCCAGCAGCTTAGGAATGTTGGGTACGCAGTATTTT	CASSLGMLGTQYF
.	13	.	TRBJ1-1	TRBV5-1	TGCGCCAGCAGGGCTACCATGAACACTGAAGCTTTCTTT	CASRATMNTEAFF
.	13	.	TRBJ2-7	TRBV27	TGTGCCAGCAGTTCCGGCGTAACCTACGAGCAGTACTTC	CASSSGVTYEQYF
TRBD2	16	few	TRBJ2-5	TRBV28	TGTGCCAGCAGAGACCGACTAGCATCTTCACAAGCCACCCAGTACTTC	CASRDRLASSQATQYF
.	14	few	TRBJ1-1	TRBV9	TGTGCCAGCAGCGCCGACAGGTCGGGCACTGAAGCTTTCTTT	CASSADRSGTEAFF
TRBD2	16	.	TRBJ2-1	TRBV27	TGTGCCAGCAGTTTTTGGTTAGCGGGAGACTACAATGAGCAGTTCTTC	CASSFWLAGDYNEQFF
TRBD1	13	few	TRBJ2-3	TRBV29-1	TGCAGCGTCGGGACAGGGGCCACAGATACGCAGTATTTT	CSVGTGATDTQYF
TRBD2	18	few	TRBJ2-3	TRBV3-1	TGTGCCAGCAGCCAATGGGGGACTAGCGGGAGTACCACAGATACGCAGTATTTT	CASSQWGTSGSTTDTQYF
.	14	many	TRBJ1-1	TRBV5-1	TGCGCCAGTGCTCAAAAGGAGGGAAGAACTGAAGCTTTCTTT	CASAQKEGRTEAFF
.	16	.	TRBJ1-1	TRBV12-3/TRBV12-4	TGTGCCAGTAATCAGTGGGGGATTGGCCCGAACACTGAAGCTTTCTTT	CASNQWGIGPNTEAFF
TRBD1	16	few	TRBJ2-1	TRBV18	TGTGCCAGCTCACCACCGGAAGACAGGGTGGCGAATGAGCAGTTCTTC	CASSPPEDRVANEQFF